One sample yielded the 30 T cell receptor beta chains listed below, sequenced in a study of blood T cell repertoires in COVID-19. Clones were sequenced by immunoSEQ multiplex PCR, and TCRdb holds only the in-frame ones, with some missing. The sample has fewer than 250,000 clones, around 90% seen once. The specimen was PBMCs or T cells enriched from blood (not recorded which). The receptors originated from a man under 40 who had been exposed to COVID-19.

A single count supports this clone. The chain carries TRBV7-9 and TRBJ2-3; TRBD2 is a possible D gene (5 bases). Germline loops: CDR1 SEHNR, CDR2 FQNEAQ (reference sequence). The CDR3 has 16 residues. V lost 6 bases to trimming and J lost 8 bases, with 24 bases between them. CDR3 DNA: TGTGCCAGCAGAGTCCTCTCGGGGTTTCAGTCCGGTACGCAGTATTTT. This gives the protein CASRVLSGFQSGTQYF. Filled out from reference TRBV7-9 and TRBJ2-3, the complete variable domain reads DTGVSQNPRHKITKRGQNVTFRCDPISEHNRLYWYRQTLGQGPEFLTYFQNEAQLEKSRLLSDRFSAERPKGSFSTLEIQRTEQGDSAMYLCASRVLSGFQSGTQYFGPGTRLTVL.

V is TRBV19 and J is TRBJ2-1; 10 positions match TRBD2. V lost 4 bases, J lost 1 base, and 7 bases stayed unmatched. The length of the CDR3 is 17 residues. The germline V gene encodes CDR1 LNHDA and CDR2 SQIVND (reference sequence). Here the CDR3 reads CASSRKIAGGSYNEQFF. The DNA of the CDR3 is TGTGCCAGTAGTAGAAAGATAGCGGGGGGATCCTACAATGAGCAGTTCTTC.

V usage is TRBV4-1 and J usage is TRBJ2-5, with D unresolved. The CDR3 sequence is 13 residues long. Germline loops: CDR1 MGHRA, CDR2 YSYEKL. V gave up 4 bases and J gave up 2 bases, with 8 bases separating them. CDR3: CASSRAPQETQYF. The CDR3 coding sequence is TGCGCCAGCAGCCGGGCCCCTCAAGAGACCCAGTACTTC.

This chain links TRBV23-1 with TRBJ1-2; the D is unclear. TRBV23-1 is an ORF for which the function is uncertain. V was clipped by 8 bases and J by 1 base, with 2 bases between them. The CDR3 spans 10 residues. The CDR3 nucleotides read TGCGCCAGCCATAACTATGGCTACACCTTC. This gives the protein CASHNYGYTF.

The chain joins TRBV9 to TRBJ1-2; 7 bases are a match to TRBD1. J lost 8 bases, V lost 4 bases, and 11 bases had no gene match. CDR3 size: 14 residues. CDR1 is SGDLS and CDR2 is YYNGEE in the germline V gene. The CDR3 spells CASSPGSADRGYTF. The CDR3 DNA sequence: TGTGCCAGCAGCCCCGGCTCCGCGGACAGGGGCTACACCTTC.

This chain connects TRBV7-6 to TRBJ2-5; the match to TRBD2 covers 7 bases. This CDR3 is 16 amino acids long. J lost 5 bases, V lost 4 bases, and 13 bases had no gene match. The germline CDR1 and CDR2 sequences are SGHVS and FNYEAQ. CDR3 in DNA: TGTGCCAGCAGCTCACGAGGAGCGGGATCGAAGGAGACCCAGTACTTC. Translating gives CASSSRGAGSKETQYF.

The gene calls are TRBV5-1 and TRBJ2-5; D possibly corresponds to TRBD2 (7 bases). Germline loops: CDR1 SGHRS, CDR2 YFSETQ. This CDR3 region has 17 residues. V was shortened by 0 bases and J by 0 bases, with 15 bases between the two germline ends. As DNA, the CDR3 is TGCGCCAGCAGCTTGGGGCCCCGGGGGGCAAACCAAGAGACCCAGTACTTC. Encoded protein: CASSLGPRGANQETQYF.

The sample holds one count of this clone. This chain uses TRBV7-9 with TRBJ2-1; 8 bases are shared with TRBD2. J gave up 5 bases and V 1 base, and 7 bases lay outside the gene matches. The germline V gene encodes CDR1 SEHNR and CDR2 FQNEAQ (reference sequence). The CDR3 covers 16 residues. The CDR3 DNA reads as TGTGCCAGCAGCTTAGATTTTATAGCGGGGAACAATGAGCAGTTCTTC. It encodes CASSLDFIAGNNEQFF. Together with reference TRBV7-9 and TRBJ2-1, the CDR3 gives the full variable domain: DTGVSQNPRHKITKRGQNVTFRCDPISEHNRLYWYRQTLGQGPEFLTYFQNEAQLEKSRLLSDRFSAERPKGSFSTLEIQRTEQGDSAMYLCASSLDFIAGNNEQFFGPGTRLTVL.

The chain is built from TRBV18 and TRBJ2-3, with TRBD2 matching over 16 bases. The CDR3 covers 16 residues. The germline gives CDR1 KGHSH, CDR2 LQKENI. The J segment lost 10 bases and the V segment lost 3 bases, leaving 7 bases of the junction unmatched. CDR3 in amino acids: CASSPPGLAGGQAQYF. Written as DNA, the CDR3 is TGTGCCAGCTCACCTCCGGGACTAGCGGGGGGGCAAGCGCAGTATTTT.

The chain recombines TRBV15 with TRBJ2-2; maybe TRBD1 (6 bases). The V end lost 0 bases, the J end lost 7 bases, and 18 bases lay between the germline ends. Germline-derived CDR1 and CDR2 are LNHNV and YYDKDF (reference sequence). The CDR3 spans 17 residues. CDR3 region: CATSRDLQGRFIGELFF. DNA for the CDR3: TGTGCCACCAGCAGAGATCTACAGGGAAGGTTCATCGGGGAGCTGTTTTTT.

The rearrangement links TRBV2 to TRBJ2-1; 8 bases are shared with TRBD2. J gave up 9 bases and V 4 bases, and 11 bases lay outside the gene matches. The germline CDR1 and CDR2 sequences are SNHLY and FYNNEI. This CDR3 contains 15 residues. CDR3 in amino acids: CASSVLGGAPGEQFF. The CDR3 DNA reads TGTGCCAGCAGTGTTCTCGGGGGGGCCCCCGGTGAGCAGTTCTTC.

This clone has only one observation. The CDR3 sequence: CASRRGSAGELFF. CDR3 coding DNA: TGTGCCAGCCGTCGCGGCTCGGCCGGGGAGCTGTTTTTT. The J gene is TRBJ2-2, the V gene TRBV6-5; D not resolved. Germline V gives CDR1 MNHEY, CDR2 SVGAGI. V lost 8 bases, J lost 6 bases, and 13 bases lay in between. The CDR3 is made up of 13 amino acids.

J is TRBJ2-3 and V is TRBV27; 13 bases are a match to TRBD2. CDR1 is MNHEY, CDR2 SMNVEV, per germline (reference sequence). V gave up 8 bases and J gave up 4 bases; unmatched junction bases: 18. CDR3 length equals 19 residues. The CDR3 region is CASGKLAGGLGSSSDTQYF. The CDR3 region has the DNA TGTGCCAGCGGGAAACTAGCGGGGGGGCTTGGTTCTAGTTCAGATACGCAGTATTTT.

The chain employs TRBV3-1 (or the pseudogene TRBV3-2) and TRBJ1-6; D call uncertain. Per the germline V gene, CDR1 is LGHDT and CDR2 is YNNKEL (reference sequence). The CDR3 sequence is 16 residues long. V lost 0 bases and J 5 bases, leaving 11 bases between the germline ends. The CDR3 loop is CASSQEVIEHNSPLHF. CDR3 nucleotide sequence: TGTGCCAGCAGCCAAGAGGTGATAGAGCATAATTCACCCCTCCACTTT.

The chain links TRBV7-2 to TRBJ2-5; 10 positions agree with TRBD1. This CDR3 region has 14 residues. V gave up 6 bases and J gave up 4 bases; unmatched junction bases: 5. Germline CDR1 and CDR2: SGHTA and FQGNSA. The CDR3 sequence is CASSNRDRGETQYF. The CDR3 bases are TGTGCCAGCAGTAACCGGGACAGGGGAGAGACCCAGTACTTC.

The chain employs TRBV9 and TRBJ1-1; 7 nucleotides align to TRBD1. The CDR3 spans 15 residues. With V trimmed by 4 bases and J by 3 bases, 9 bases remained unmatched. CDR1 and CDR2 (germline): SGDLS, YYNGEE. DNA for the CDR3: TGTGCCAGCAGCCCAGACAGGGTTGGTTACACTGAAGCTTTCTTT. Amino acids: CASSPDRVGYTEAFF.

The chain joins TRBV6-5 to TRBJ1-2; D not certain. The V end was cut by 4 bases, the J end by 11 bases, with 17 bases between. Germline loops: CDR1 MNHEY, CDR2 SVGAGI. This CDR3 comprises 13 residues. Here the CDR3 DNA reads TGTGCCAGCAGTTCCAGAGTGGGTGGAGCTTACACCTTC. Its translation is CASSSRVGGAYTF.

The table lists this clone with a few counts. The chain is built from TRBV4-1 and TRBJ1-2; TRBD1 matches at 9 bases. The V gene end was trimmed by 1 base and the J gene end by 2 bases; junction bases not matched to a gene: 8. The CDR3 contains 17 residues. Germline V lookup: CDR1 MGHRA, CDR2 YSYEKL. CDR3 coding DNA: TGCGCCAGCAGCCAAGGGTTGAGGGACAGGGTAAACTATGGCTACACCTTC. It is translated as CASSQGLRDRVNYGYTF.

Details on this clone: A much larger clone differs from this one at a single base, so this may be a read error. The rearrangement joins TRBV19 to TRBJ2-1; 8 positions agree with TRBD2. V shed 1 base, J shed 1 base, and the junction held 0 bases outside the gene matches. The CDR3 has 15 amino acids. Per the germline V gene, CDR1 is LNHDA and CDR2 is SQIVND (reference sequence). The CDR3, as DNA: TGTGCCAGTAGTATAGCGGGGGGGTCCTACAATGAGCAGTTCTTC. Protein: CASSIAGGSYNEQFF. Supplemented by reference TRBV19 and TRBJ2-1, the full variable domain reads DGGITQSPKYLFRKEGQNVTLSCEQNLNHDAMYWYRQDPGQGLRLIYYSQIVNDFQKGDIAEGYSVSREKKESFPLTVTSAQKNPTAFYLCASSIAGGSYNEQFFGPGTRLTVL.

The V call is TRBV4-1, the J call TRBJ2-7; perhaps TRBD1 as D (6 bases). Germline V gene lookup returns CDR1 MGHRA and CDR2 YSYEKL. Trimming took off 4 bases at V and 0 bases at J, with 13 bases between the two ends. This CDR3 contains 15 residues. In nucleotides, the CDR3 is TGCGCCAGCAGCCTATACAGGGAGAGCTCCTACGAGCAGTACTTC. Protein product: CASSLYRESSYEQYF.

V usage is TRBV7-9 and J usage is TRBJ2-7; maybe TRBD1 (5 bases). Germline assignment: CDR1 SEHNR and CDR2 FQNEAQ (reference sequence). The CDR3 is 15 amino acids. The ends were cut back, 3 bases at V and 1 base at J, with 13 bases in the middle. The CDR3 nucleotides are TGTGCCAGCAGCTTCCGTGGGGCTTCATCCTACGAGCAGTACTTC. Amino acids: CASSFRGASSYEQYF. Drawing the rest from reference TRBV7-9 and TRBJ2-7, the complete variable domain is DTGVSQNPRHKITKRGQNVTFRCDPISEHNRLYWYRQTLGQGPEFLTYFQNEAQLEKSRLLSDRFSAERPKGSFSTLEIQRTEQGDSAMYLCASSFRGASSYEQYFGPGTRLTVT.

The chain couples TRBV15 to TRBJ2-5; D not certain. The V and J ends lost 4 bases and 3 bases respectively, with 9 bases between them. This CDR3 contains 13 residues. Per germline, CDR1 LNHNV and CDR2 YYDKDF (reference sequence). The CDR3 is CATSTRLEETQYF. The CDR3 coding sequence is TGTGCCACCAGCACGAGACTGGAAGAGACCCAGTACTTC.

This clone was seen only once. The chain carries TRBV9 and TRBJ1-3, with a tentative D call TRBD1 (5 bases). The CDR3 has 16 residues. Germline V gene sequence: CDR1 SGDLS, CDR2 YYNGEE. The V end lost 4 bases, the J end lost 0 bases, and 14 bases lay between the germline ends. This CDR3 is CASSYGDRLSGNTIYF. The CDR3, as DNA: TGTGCCAGCAGCTACGGAGACAGACTCTCTGGAAACACCATATATTTT.

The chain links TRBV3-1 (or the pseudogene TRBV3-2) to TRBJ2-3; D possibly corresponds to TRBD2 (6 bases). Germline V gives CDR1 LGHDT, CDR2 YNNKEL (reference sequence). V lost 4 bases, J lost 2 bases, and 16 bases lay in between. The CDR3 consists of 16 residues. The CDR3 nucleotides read TGTGCCAGCAGCCCACAGGCGGGGTCCTACACAGATACGCAGTATTTT. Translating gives CASSPQAGSYTDTQYF.

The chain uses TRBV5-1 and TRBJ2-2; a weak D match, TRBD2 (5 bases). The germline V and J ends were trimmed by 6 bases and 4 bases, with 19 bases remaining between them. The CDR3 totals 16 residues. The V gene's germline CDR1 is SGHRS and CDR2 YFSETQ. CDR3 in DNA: TGCGCCAGCACCCCCGTTAGCTCTGGGAGCACCGGGGAGCTGTTTTTT. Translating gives CASTPVSSGSTGELFF.

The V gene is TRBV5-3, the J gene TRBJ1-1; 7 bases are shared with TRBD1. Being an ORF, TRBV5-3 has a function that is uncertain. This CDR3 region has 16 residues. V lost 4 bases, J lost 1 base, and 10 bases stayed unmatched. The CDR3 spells CARSAQTGDWNTEAFF. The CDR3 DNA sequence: TGTGCCAGAAGCGCACAAACAGGGGATTGGAACACTGAAGCTTTCTTT.

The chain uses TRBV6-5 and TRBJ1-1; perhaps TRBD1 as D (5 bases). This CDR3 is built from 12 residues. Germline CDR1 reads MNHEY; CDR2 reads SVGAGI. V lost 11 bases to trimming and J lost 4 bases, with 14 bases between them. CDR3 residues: CAARGGSTEAFF. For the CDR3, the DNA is TGTGCCGCGCGCGGGGGGAGCACTGAAGCTTTCTTT.

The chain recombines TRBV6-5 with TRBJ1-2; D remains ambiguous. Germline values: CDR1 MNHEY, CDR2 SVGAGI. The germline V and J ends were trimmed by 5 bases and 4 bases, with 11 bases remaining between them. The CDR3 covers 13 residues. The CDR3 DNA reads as TGTGCCAGCAGTATGCGGAGCCCCTATGGCTACACCTTC. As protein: CASSMRSPYGYTF.

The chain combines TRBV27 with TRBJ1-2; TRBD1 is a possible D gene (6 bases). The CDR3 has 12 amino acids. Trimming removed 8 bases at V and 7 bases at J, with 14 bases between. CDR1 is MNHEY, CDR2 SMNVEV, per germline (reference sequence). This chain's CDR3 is CASGSRGGGYTF. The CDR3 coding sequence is TGTGCCAGCGGGTCAAGGGGGGGTGGCTACACCTTC.

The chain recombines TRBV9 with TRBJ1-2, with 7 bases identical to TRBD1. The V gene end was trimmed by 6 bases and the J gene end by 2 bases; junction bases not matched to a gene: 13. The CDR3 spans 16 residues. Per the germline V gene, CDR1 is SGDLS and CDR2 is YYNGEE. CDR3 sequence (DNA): TGTGCCAGCACGAGGGGGCTTCCCGGAGAAAACTATGGCTACACCTTC. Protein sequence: CASTRGLPGENYGYTF. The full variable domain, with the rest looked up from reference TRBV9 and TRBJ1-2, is DSGVTQTPKHLITATGQRVTLRCSPRSGDLSVYWYQQSLDQGLQFLIQYYNGEERAKGNILERFSAQQFPDLHSELNLSSLELGDSALYFCASTRGLPGENYGYTFGSGTRLTVV.